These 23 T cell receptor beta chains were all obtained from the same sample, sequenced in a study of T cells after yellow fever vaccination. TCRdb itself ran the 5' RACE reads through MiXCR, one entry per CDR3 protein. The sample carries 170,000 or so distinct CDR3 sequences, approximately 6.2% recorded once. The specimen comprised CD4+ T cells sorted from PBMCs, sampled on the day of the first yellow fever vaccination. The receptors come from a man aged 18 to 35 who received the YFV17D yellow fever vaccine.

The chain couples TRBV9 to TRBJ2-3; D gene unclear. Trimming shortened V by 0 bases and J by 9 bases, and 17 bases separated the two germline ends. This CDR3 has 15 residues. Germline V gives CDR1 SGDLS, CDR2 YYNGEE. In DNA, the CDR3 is TGTGCCAGCAGCGTAGCAGGCAGGACCATAGGCACGCAGTATTTT. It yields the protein CASSVAGRTIGTQYF. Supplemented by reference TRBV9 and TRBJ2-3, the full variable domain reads DSGVTQTPKHLITATGQRVTLRCSPRSGDLSVYWYQQSLDQGLQFLIQYYNGEERAKGNILERFSAQQFPDLHSELNLSSLELGDSALYFCASSVAGRTIGTQYFGPGTRLTVL.

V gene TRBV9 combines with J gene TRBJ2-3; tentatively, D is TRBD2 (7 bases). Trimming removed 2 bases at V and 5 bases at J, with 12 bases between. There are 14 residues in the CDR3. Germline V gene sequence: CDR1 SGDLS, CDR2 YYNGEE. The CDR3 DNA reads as TGTGCCAGCAGCGTCCGGGGGGCCGGAGATACGCAGTATTTT. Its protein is CASSVRGAGDTQYF. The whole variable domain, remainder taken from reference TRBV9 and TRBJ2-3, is DSGVTQTPKHLITATGQRVTLRCSPRSGDLSVYWYQQSLDQGLQFLIQYYNGEERAKGNILERFSAQQFPDLHSELNLSSLELGDSALYFCASSVRGAGDTQYFGPGTRLTVL.

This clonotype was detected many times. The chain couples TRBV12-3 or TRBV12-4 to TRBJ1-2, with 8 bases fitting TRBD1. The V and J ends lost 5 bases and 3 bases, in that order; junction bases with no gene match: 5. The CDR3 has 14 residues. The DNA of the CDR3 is TGTGCCAGCAGTCCCGGGACAGGCGACTATGGCTACACCTTC. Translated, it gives CASSPGTGDYGYTF.

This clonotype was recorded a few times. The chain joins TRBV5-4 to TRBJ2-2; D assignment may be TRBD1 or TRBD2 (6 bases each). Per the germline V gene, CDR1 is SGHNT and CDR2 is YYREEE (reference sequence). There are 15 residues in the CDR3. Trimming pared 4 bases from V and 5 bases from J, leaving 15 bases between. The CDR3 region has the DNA TGTGCCAGCAGCGGGACACCGGAGGGGACCGGGGAGCTGTTTTTT. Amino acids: CASSGTPEGTGELFF.

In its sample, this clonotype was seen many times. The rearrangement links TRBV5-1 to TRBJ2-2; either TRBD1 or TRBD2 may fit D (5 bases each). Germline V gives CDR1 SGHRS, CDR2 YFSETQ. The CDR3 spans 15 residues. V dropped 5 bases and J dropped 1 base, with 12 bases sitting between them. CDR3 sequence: CASRRDPGNTGELFF. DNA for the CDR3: TGCGCCAGCAGGAGGGACCCGGGGAACACCGGGGAGCTGTTTTTT.

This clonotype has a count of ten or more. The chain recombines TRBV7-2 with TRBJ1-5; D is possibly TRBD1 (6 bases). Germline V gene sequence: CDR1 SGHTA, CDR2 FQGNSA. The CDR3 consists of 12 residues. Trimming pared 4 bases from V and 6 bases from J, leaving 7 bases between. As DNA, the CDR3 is TGTGCCAGCAGCTGGGACATTCAGCCCCAGCATTTT. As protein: CASSWDIQPQHF.

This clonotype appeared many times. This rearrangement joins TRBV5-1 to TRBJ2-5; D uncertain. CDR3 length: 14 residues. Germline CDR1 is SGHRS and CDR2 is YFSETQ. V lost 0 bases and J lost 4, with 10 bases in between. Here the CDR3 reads CASSLAIRSETQYF. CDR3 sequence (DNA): TGCGCCAGCAGCTTGGCGATTAGATCAGAGACCCAGTACTTC. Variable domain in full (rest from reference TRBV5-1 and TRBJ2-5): KAGVTQTPRYLIKTRGQQVTLSCSPISGHRSVSWYQQTPGQGLQFLFEYFSETQRNKGNFPGRFSGRQFSNSRSEMNVSTLELGDSALYLCASSLAIRSETQYFGPGTRLLVL.

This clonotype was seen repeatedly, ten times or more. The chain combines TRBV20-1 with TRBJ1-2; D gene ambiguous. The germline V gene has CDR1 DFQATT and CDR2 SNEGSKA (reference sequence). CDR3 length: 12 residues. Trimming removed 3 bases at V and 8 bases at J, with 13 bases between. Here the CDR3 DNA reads TGCAGTGCTAGTGAGGAATTGAAGGGCTACACCTTC. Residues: CSASEELKGYTF.

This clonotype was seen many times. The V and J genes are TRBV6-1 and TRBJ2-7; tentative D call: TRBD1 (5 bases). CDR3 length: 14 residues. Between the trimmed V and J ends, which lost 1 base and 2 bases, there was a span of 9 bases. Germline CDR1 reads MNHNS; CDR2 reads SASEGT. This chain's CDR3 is CASSEEGPTYEQYF. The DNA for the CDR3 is TGTGCCAGCAGTGAAGAGGGGCCGACCTACGAGCAGTACTTC.

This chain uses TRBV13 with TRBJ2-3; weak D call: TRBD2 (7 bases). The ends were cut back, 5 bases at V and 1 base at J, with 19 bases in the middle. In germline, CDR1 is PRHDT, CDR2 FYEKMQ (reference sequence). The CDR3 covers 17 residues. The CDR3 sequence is CASSPPRGGERTDTQYF. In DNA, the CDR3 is TGTGCCAGCAGCCCCCCTAGGGGGGGGGAACGCACAGATACGCAGTATTTT.

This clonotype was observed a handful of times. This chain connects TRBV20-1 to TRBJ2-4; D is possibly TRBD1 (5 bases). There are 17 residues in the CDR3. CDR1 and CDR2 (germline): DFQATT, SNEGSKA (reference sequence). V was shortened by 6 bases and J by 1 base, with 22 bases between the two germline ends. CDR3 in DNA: TGCAGTGCCAACGATCCTCCCAGGGAAGGGGCCAAAAACATTCAGTACTTC. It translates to CSANDPPREGAKNIQYF.

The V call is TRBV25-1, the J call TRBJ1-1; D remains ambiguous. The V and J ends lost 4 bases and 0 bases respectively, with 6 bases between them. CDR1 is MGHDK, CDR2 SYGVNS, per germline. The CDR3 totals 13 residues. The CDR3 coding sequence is TGTGCCAGCAGTGGACAAGTGAACACTGAAGCTTTCTTT. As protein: CASSGQVNTEAFF.

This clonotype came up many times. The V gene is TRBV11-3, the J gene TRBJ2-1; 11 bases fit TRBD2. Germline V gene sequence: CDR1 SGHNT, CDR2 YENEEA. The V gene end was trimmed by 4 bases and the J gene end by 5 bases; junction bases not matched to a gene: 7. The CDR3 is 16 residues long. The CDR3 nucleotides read TGTGCCAGCAGCTCGTATGGGACTAGCGGAAACAATGAGCAGTTCTTC. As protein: CASSSYGTSGNNEQFF.

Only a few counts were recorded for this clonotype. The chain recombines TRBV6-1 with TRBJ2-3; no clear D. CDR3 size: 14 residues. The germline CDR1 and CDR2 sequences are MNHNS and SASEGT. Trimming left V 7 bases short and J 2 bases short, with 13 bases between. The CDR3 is CASTATGVTDTQYF. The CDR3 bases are TGTGCCAGCACTGCAACTGGGGTCACAGATACGCAGTATTTT.

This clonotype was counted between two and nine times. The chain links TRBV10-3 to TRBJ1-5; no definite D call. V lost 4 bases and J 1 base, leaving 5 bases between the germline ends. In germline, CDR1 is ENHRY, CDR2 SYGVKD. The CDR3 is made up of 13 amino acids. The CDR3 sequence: CAISVSSNQPQHF. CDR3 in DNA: TGTGCCATCAGTGTCTCCAGCAATCAGCCCCAGCATTTT.

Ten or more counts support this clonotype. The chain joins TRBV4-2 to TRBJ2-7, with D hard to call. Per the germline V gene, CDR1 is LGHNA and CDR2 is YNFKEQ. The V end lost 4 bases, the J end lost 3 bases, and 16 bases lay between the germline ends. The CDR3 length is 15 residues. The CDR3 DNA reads TGTGCCAGCAGCCTTAGCTCCTCCGGAGTCTACGAGCAGTACTTC. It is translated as CASSLSSSGVYEQYF.

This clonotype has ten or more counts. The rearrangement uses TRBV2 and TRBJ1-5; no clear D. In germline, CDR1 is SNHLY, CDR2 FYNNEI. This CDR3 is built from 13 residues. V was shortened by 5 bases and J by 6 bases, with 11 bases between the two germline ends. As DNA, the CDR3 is TGTGCCAGCAGTCCCCTTGAGCGTCAGCCCCAGCATTTT. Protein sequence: CASSPLERQPQHF.

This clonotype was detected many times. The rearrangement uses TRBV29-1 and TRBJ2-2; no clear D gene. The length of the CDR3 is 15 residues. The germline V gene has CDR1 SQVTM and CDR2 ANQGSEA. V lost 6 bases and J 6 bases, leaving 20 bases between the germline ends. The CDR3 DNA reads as TGCAGCGTATTAGACTCTTTTGGGATTGCCGGGGAGCTGTTTTTT. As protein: CSVLDSFGIAGELFF.

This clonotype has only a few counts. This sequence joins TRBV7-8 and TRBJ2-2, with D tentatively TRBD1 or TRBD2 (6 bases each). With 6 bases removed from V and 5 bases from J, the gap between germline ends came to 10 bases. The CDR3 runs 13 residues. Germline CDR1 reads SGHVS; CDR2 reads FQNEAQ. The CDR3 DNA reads TGTGCCAGCAGAAGGAGGGGGACCGGGGAGCTGTTTTTT. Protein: CASRRRGTGELFF.

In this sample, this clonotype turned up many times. CDR3 in DNA: TGCAGCGTTGTGGGGCTAGCGGGAACTAGCACAGATACGCAGTATTTT. This sequence encodes CSVVGLAGTSTDTQYF. The gene calls are TRBV29-1 and TRBJ2-3, with 9 bases matching TRBD2. This CDR3 is built from 16 residues. The ends lost 4 bases at V and 0 bases at J; junction bases unmatched: 8. Germline CDR1 SQVTM, CDR2 ANQGSEA.

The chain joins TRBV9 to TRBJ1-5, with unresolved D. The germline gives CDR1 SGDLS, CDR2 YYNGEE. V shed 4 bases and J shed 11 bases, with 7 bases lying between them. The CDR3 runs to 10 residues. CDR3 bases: TGTGCCAGCAGCCCCCGCACCCAGCATTTT. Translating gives CASSPRTQHF. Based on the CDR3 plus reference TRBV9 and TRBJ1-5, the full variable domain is DSGVTQTPKHLITATGQRVTLRCSPRSGDLSVYWYQQSLDQGLQFLIQYYNGEERAKGNILERFSAQQFPDLHSELNLSSLELGDSALYFCASSPRTQHFGDGTRLSIL.

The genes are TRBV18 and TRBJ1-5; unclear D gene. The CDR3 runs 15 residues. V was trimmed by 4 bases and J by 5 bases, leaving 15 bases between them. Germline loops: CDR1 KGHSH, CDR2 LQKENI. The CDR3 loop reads CASSLNRASHQPQHF. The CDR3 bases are TGTGCCAGCTCACTAAACCGGGCGTCCCATCAGCCCCAGCATTTT.

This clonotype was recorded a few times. The CDR3 DNA is TGTGCCAGCAGCTTAGTACGGGAGCTGTTTTTT. It yields the protein CASSLVRELFF. The genes are TRBV7-9 and TRBJ2-2; no clear D. CDR1 and CDR2 from the germline V gene are SEHNR and FQNEAQ (reference sequence). V was cut by 1 base and J by 9 bases, with 3 bases left in between. The CDR3 runs to 11 residues.